Below are 13 T cell receptor beta chains sequenced from a single sample in a study of T cells in tumors after PD-1 blockade. TCRdb keeps only in-frame clones here, not all; method: immunoSEQ multiplex PCR. The sample comprises tens of thousands of clones, approximately 80% of which are singletons, and 8% to 9.5% rests with the top ten. The sample was PBMCs, taken before anti-PD-1 therapy. The receptors come from a human donor with advanced basal cell or squamous cell carcinoma (not recorded which).

The genes are TRBV5-6 and TRBJ2-7; D is tentatively TRBD1 or TRBD2 (5 bases each). V was pared by 10 bases and J by 0 bases, with 14 bases between. CDR3 length equals 13 residues. Germline V gene data show CDR1 as SGHDT and CDR2 as YYEEEE. DNA for the CDR3: TGTGCCTCAAAAGGGACGGTCTCCTACGAGCAGTACTTC. Its protein is CASKGTVSYEQYF.

V gene TRBV2 combines with J gene TRBJ2-3; 12 nucleotides line up with TRBD2. The CDR3 runs to 16 residues. V lost 6 bases, J lost 1 base, and 5 bases stayed unmatched. CDR1 is SNHLY and CDR2 is FYNNEI in the germline V gene. The CDR3 DNA is TGTGCCAGCAGGGCCAGACTAGCGGGGGGCACAGATACGCAGTATTTT. Translation gives CASRARLAGGTDTQYF.

The rearrangement links TRBV29-1 to TRBJ1-2; D unresolved. Germline values: CDR1 SQVTM, CDR2 ANQGSEA. V lost 3 bases to trimming and J lost 3 bases, with 2 bases between them. This CDR3 has 10 residues. CDR3 DNA: TGCAGCGTTGAGTACTATGGCTACACCTTC. Its protein product is CSVEYYGYTF.

This clone is medium-sized (0.01 to 0.1%) in the sample. The CDR3 protein is CASSDSLSGSNTGELFF. For the CDR3, the DNA is TGTGCCAGCAGTGATAGTCTCAGCGGGTCGAACACCGGGGAGCTGTTTTTT. The rearrangement links TRBV2 to TRBJ2-2; a possible D gene is TRBD2 (6 bases). V was shortened by 3 bases and J by 0 bases, with 14 bases between the two germline ends. The V gene's germline CDR1 is SNHLY and CDR2 FYNNEI. The CDR3 is 17 residues long. The full variable domain, its missing parts supplied by reference TRBV2 and TRBJ2-2, is EPEVTQTPSHQVTQMGQEVILRCVPISNHLYFYWYRQILGQKVEFLVSFYNNEISEKSEIFDDQFSVERPDGSNFTLKIRSTKLEDSAMYFCASSDSLSGSNTGELFFGEGSRLTVL.

The chain couples TRBV27 to TRBJ1-2, with TRBD1 as a possible D gene (5 bases). This CDR3 spans 14 amino acids. The germline gives CDR1 MNHEY, CDR2 SMNVEV (reference sequence). Trimming removed 5 bases at V and 4 bases at J, with 14 bases between. CDR3 sequence: CASSPTRGIYGYTF. The CDR3 DNA reads as TGTGCCAGCAGTCCCACCCGGGGCATCTATGGCTACACCTTC.

The chain is built from TRBV5-1 and TRBJ1-1; tentative D call: TRBD1 (6 bases). The germline gives CDR1 SGHRS, CDR2 YFSETQ. V was clipped by 4 bases and J by 2 bases, with 15 bases between them. This CDR3 spans 15 amino acids. CDR3 protein: CASSELGTKNTEAFF. CDR3 in DNA: TGCGCCAGCAGCGAGCTGGGGACAAAAAACACTGAAGCTTTCTTT.

The chain recombines TRBV19 with TRBJ1-5; possible D gene TRBD1, 5 bases. The V and J ends lost 3 bases and 6 bases respectively, with 12 bases between them. The length of the CDR3 is 14 residues. Germline V gives CDR1 LNHDA, CDR2 SQIVND (reference sequence). CDR3 protein: CASSMVAGSQPQHF. The CDR3 DNA reads TGTGCCAGTAGTATGGTGGCAGGGAGTCAGCCCCAGCATTTT. Looking up the rest from reference TRBV19 and TRBJ1-5 gives the full variable domain: DGGITQSPKYLFRKEGQNVTLSCEQNLNHDAMYWYRQDPGQGLRLIYYSQIVNDFQKGDIAEGYSVSREKKESFPLTVTSAQKNPTAFYLCASSMVAGSQPQHFGDGTRLSIL.

This clone showed up just a few times. The chain links TRBV5-1 to TRBJ1-5; perhaps TRBD1 as D (6 bases). This CDR3 spans 15 amino acids. Trimming stripped 1 base from V and 3 bases from J, with 11 bases between. The germline CDR1 and CDR2 sequences are SGHRS and YFSETQ. In DNA form, the CDR3 reads TGCGCCAGCAGCTTGCGGGGGGCCGACAATCAGCCCCAGCATTTT. Encoded protein: CASSLRGADNQPQHF. Full variable domain (missing parts from reference TRBV5-1 and TRBJ1-5): KAGVTQTPRYLIKTRGQQVTLSCSPISGHRSVSWYQQTPGQGLQFLFEYFSETQRNKGNFPGRFSGRQFSNSRSEMNVSTLELGDSALYLCASSLRGADNQPQHFGDGTRLSIL.

This chain joins TRBV3-1 (or the pseudogene TRBV3-2) and TRBJ1-1; D may be TRBD1 (5 bases). The CDR3 is made up of 12 amino acids. Per the germline V gene, CDR1 is LGHDT and CDR2 is YNNKEL (reference sequence). V lost 1 base and J 11 bases, leaving 11 bases between the germline ends. The DNA for the CDR3 is TGTGCCAGCAGCCAAGCCAGGGCTCTCGCTTTCTTT. Its translation is CASSQARALAFF.

The V gene is TRBV6-5, the J gene TRBJ2-1; the match to TRBD1 covers 8 bases. The length of the CDR3 is 13 residues. Trimming cost V 6 bases and J 5 bases; bases outside gene matches: 3. Germline lookup yields CDR1 MNHEY and CDR2 SVGAGI. CDR3 nucleotide sequence: TGTGCCAGCAGGGACAGGGTAAACAATGAGCAGTTCTTC. It translates to CASRDRVNNEQFF.

This clone was seen only a few times. J is TRBJ2-1 and V is TRBV12-5; TRBD1 aligns across 8 bases. CDR1 LGHNT and CDR2 FRNRAP come from the germline V gene. V shed 4 bases and J 8 bases; nucleotides not matched to a gene: 7. The CDR3 spans 14 residues. The CDR3 spells CASGSRTGPDEQFF. The CDR3 DNA sequence: TGTGCTAGTGGTTCCCGGACAGGGCCCGATGAGCAGTTCTTC.

This clone has only one observation. The junction departs from the called germline gene at one end, perhaps through a read error. The chain combines TRBV12-3 or TRBV12-4 with TRBJ2-1; TRBD2 agrees at 9 bases. The CDR3 spans 13 residues. For the CDR3, the DNA is TGTGCCAGCAGTCTAGCGGGATTCTATGGGCAGTTCTTC. It is translated as CASSLAGFYGQFF.

The J gene is TRBJ2-7, the V gene TRBV28; TRBD1 agrees at 10 bases. V dropped 6 bases and J dropped 2; count of bases not matched to a gene: 19. CDR1 is MDHEN and CDR2 is SYDVKM in the germline V gene. The CDR3 has 19 amino acids. The DNA for the CDR3 is TGTGCCAGCAGCTCCACGCAGGGACAGGGGTCAAGATTTACCTACGAGCAGTACTTC. Translated: CASSSTQGQGSRFTYEQYF. The full variable domain, rest sourced from reference TRBV28 and TRBJ2-7, is DVKVTQSSRYLVKRTGEKVFLECVQDMDHENMFWYRQDPGLGLRLIYFSYDVKMKEKGDIPEGYSVSREKKERFSLILESASTNQTSMYLCASSSTQGQGSRFTYEQYFGPGTRLTVT.